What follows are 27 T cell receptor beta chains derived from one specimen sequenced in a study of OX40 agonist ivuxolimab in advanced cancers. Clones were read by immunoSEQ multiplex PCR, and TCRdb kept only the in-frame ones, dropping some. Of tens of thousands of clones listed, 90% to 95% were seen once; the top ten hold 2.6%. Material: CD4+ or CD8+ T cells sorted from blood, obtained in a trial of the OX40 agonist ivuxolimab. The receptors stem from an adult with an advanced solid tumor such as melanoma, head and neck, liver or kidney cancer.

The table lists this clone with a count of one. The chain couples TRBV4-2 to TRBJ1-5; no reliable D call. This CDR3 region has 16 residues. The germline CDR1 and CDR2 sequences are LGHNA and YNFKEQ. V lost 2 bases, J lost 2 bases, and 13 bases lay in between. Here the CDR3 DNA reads TGTGCCAGCAGCCAAATGGACTTACTGGGCAATCAGCCCCAGCATTTT. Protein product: CASSQMDLLGNQPQHF.

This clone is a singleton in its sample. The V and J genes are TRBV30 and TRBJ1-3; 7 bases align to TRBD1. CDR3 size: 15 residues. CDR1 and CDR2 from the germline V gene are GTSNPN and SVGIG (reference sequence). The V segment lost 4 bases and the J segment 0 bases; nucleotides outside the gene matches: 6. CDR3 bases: TGTGCCTGGACTAGACAGGGATTCTCTGGAAACACCATATATTTT. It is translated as CAWTRQGFSGNTIYF.

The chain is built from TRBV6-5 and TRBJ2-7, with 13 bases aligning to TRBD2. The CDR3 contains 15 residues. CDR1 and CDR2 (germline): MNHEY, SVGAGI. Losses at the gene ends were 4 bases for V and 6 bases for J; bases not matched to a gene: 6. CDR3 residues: CASSWTSGSGGEQYF. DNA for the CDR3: TGTGCCAGCAGTTGGACTAGCGGGAGCGGAGGCGAGCAGTACTTC.

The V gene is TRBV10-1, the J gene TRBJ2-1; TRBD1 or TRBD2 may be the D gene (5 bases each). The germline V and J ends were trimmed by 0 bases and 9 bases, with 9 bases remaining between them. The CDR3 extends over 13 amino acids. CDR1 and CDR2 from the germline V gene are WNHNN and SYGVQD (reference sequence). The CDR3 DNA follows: TGCGCCAGCAGTGAGTCCGGGGCCGGTGAGCAGTTCTTC. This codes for CASSESGAGEQFF.

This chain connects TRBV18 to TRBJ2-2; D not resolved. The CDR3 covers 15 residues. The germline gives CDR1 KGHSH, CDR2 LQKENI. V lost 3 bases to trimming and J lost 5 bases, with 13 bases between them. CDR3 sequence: CASSPPEELTGELFF. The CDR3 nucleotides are TGTGCCAGCTCACCTCCCGAGGAGTTAACCGGGGAGCTGTTTTTT.

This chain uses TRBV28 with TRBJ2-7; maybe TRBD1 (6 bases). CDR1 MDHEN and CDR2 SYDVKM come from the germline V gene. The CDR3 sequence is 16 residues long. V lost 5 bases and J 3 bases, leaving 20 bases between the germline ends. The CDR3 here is CASSPTGTRGFYEQYF. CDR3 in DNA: TGTGCCAGCAGTCCCACCGGGACAAGAGGGTTCTACGAGCAGTACTTC.

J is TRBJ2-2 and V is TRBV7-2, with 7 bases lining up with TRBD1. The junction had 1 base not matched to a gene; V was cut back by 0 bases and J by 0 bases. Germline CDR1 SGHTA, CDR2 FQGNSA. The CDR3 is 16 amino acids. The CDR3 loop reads CASSLAGTANTGELFF. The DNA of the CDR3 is TGTGCCAGCAGCTTAGCCGGGACAGCGAACACCGGGGAGCTGTTTTTT.

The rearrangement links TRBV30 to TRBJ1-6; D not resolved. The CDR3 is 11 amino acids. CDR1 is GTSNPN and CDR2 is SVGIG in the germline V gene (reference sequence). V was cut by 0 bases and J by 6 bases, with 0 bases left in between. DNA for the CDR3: TGTGCCTGGAGTGTTAATTCACCCCTCCACTTT. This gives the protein CAWSVNSPLHF.

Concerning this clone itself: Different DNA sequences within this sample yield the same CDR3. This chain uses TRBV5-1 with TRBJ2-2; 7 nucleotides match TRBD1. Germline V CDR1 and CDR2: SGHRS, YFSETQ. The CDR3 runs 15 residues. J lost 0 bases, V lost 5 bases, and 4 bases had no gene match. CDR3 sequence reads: CASSPGGANTGELFF. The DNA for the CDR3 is TGCGCCAGCAGTCCAGGGGGAGCGAACACCGGGGAGCTGTTTTTT.

The DNA of the CDR3 is TGTGCCAGCAGTGGACGCCGGAGCTCCTACAATGAGCAGTTCTTC. It codes for CASSGRRSSYNEQFF. The chain recombines TRBV28 with TRBJ2-1, with D unclear. Trimming took 5 bases from V and 0 from J, leaving 11 bases between them. The CDR3 spans 15 residues. In germline, CDR1 is MDHEN, CDR2 SYDVKM.

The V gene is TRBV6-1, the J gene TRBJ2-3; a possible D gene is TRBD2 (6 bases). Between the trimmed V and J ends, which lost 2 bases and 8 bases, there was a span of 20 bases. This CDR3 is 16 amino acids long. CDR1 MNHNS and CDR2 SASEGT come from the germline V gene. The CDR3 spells CASSENVDGSWTTQYF. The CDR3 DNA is TGTGCCAGCAGTGAAAACGTCGACGGGAGCTGGACTACGCAGTATTTT.

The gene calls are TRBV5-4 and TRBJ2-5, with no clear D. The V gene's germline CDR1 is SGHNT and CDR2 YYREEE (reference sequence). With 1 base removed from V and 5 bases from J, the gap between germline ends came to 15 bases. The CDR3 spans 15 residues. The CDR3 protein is CASSLSSRSMETQYF. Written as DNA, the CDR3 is TGTGCCAGCAGCTTGTCTTCCCGGAGTATGGAGACCCAGTACTTC.

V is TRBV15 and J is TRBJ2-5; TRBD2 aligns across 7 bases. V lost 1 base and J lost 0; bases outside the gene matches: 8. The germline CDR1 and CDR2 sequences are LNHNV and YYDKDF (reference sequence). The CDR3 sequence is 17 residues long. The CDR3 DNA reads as TGTGCCACCAGCAGAGGTGCGAAAAGCGGGAACCAAGAGACCCAGTACTTC. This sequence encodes CATSRGAKSGNQETQYF.

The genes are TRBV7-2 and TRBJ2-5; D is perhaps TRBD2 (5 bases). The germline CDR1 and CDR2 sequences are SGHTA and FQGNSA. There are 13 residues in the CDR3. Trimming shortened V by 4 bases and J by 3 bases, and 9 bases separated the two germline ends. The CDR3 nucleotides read TGTGCCAGCAGCTACTGGGAGAAAGAGACCCAGTACTTC. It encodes CASSYWEKETQYF.

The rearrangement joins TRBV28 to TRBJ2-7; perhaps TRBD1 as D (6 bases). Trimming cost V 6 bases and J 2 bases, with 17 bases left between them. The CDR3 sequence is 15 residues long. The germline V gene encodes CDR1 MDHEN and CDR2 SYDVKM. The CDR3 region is CASRPPFGTTYEQYF. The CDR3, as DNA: TGTGCCAGCAGGCCGCCCTTCGGGACAACCTACGAGCAGTACTTC.

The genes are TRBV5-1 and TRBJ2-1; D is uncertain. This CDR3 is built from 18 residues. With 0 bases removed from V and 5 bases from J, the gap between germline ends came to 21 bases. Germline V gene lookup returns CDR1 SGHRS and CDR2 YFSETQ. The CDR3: CASSLAGGQVPIHNEQFF. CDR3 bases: TGCGCCAGCAGCTTGGCTGGCGGCCAGGTGCCGATCCACAATGAGCAGTTCTTC.

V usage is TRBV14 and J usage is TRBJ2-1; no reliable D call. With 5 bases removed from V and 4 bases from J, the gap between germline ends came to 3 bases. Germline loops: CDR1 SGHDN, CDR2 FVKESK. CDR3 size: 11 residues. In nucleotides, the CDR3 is TGTGCCAGCAGCGTTTACAATGAGCAGTTCTTC. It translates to CASSVYNEQFF.

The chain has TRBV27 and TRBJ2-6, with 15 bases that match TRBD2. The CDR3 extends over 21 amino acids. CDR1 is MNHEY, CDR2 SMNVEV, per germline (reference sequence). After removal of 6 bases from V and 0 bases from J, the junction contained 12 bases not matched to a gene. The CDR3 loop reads CASSRFGLAGGPSSGANVLTF. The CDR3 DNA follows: TGTGCCAGCAGCCGATTCGGACTAGCGGGAGGGCCCAGCTCTGGGGCCAACGTCCTGACTTTC.

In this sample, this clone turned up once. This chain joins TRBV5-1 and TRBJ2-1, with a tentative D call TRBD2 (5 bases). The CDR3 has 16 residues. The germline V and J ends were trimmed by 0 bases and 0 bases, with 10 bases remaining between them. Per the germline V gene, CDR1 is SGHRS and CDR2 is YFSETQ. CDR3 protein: CASSLVSASSYNEQFF. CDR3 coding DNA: TGCGCCAGCAGCTTGGTTAGCGCCAGCTCCTACAATGAGCAGTTCTTC.

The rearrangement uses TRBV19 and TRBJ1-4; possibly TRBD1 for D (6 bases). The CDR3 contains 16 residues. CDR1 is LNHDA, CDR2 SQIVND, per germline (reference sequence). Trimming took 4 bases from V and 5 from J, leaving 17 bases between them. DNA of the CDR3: TGTGCCAGTAGTACAAAACCGGGACAAGAAAATGAAAAACTGTTTTTT. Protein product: CASSTKPGQENEKLFF.

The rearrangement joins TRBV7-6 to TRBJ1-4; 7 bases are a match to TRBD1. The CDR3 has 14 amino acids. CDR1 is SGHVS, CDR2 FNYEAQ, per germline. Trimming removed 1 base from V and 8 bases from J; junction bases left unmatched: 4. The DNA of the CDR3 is TGTGCCAGCAGCTTAGAGGGGGCGCGGGAAAAACTGTTTTTT. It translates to CASSLEGAREKLFF.

In nucleotides, the CDR3 is TGTGCCAGCAGCTACATACAGGGGGACATTCAGTACTTC. Residues: CASSYIQGDIQYF. V gene TRBV11-3 combines with J gene TRBJ2-4, with 8 positions matching TRBD1. The CDR3 loop spans 13 amino acids. Germline trimming cut 4 bases from V and 8 bases from J; bases unmatched to any gene: 4. CDR1 and CDR2 (germline): SGHNT, YENEEA.

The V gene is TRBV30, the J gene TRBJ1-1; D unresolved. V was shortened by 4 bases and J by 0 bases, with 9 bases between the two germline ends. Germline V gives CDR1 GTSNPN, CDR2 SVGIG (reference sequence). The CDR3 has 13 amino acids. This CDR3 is CAWTRLMNTEAFF. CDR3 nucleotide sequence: TGTGCCTGGACGCGGCTAATGAACACTGAAGCTTTCTTT.

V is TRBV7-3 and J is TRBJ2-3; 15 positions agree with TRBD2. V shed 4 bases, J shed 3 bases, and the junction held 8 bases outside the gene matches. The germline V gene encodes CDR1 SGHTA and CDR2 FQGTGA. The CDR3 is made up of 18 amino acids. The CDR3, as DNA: TGTGCCAGCAGCTCAAATCGGACTAGCGGGAGGGTAACAGATACGCAGTATTTT. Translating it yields CASSSNRTSGRVTDTQYF.

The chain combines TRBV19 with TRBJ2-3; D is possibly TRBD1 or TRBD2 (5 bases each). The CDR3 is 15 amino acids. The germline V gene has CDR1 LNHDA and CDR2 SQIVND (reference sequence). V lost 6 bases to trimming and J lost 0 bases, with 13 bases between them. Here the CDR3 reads CASSGTSGSTDTQYF. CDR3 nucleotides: TGTGCCAGTAGCGGGACGAGTGGGAGCACAGATACGCAGTATTTT.

CDR3 protein: CASSRQGAPTEQYF. CDR3 sequence (DNA): TGTGCCAGTAGTAGACAGGGGGCGCCTACGGAGCAGTACTTC. The chain has TRBV19 and TRBJ2-7, with 10 bases identical to TRBD1. This CDR3 region has 14 residues. V lost 4 bases and J lost 7; bases outside the gene matches: 7. Germline CDR1 and CDR2: LNHDA and SQIVND (reference sequence).

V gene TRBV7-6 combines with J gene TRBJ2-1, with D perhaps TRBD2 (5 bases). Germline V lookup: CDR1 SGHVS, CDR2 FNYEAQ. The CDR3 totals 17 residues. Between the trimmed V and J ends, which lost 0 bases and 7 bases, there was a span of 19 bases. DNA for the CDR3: TGTGCCAGCAGCTTAGCGGGCAGAGGGAGTTGGTGGAATGAGCAGTTCTTC. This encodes CASSLAGRGSWWNEQFF.